These 19 T cell receptor beta chains were all obtained from the same sample, sequenced in a study of radiation and T cells in renal cell carcinoma. As to time point: baseline pretreatment blood. Treatment: 15 Gy SBRT to primary tumor, nephrectomy 4 weeks later. Here immunoSEQ multiplex PCR was the method, and the copy in TCRdb shows in-frame clones only, minus some. Among about 150,000 clones, around 89% were seen once, and the ten largest hold 3.5% to 5%. The specimen comprised blood, sampled from a patient whose treatment included radiotherapy and nephrectomy. Receptor source: a woman in her 70s with renal cell carcinoma.

The V gene is TRBV5-4, the J gene TRBJ2-3; the match to TRBD2 covers 9 bases. The germline gives CDR1 SGHNT, CDR2 YYREEE (reference sequence). The CDR3 has 15 amino acids. The ends lost 0 bases at V and 1 base at J; junction bases unmatched: 0. For the CDR3, the DNA is TGTGCCAGCAGCTTGGGGACTAGCGGCACAGATACGCAGTATTTT. Translation gives CASSLGTSGTDTQYF.

This rearrangement joins TRBV7-2 to TRBJ1-5, with 9 nucleotides matching TRBD1. The CDR3 contains 17 residues. V lost 6 bases and J lost 2; bases outside the gene matches: 11. Looked up from germline, CDR1 is SGHTA and CDR2 is FQGNSA. CDR3 sequence: CASSSGTGTMGNQPQHF. DNA of the CDR3: TGTGCCAGCAGTTCGGGGACAGGGACCATGGGCAATCAGCCCCAGCATTTT. The full variable domain, its missing parts supplied by reference TRBV7-2 and TRBJ1-5, is GAGVSQSPSNKVTEKGKDVELRCDPISGHTALYWYRQSLGQGLEFLIYFQGNSAPDKSGLPSDRFSAERTGGSVSTLTIQRTQQEDSAVYLCASSSGTGTMGNQPQHFGDGTRLSIL.

This clone has more than one count but fewer than ten. The CDR3 is CASLSPNYGYTF. CDR3 DNA sequence: TGTGCCTCCCTCAGTCCTAACTATGGCTACACCTTC. The V gene is TRBV30, the J gene TRBJ1-2; no clear D. The V and J ends lost 7 bases and 0 bases respectively, with 9 bases between them. The germline gives CDR1 GTSNPN, CDR2 SVGIG (reference sequence). This CDR3 has 12 amino acids. Drawing the rest from reference TRBV30 and TRBJ1-2, the complete variable domain is SQTIHQWPATLVQPVGSPLSLECTVEGTSNPNLYWYRQAAGRGLQLLFYSVGIGQISSEVPQNLSASRPQDRQFILSSKKLLLSDSGFYLCASLSPNYGYTFGSGTRLTVV.

This chain connects TRBV18 to TRBJ1-2; TRBD1 agrees at 9 bases. The CDR3 is made up of 16 amino acids. Trimming at V came to 4 bases and at J to 2 bases, leaving 8 bases not matched to a gene. Germline V gene data show CDR1 as KGHSH and CDR2 as LQKENI. The CDR3, as DNA: TGTGCCAGCTCACTACGCTCCGGGACAGGGAACTATGGCTACACCTTC. Translated, it gives CASSLRSGTGNYGYTF.

This clone was counted a single time. The chain combines TRBV13 with TRBJ2-3; 9 bases are a match to TRBD2. V dropped 1 base and J dropped 1; count of bases not matched to a gene: 3. The germline V gene encodes CDR1 PRHDT and CDR2 FYEKMQ (reference sequence). There are 16 residues in the CDR3. CDR3 bases: TGTGCCAGCAGCTTAGTCCCTAGCGGGGGCACAGATACGCAGTATTTT. Protein: CASSLVPSGGTDTQYF.

This chain connects TRBV5-4 to TRBJ1-1; 7 nucleotides line up with TRBD1. Germline-derived CDR1 and CDR2 are SGHNT and YYREEE (reference sequence). J gave up 4 bases and V 0 bases, and 9 bases lay outside the gene matches. The CDR3 extends over 16 amino acids. The CDR3 sequence: CASSLGKGGGSTEAFF. The CDR3 nucleotides read TGTGCCAGCAGCTTGGGGAAAGGGGGCGGGAGCACTGAAGCTTTCTTT.

V usage is TRBV30 and J usage is TRBJ1-1; D unresolved. The CDR3 has 14 amino acids. Germline CDR1 reads GTSNPN; CDR2 reads SVGIG (reference sequence). V shed 3 bases and J shed 0 bases, with 11 bases lying between them. CDR3 protein: CAWSPDGVNTEAFF. In nucleotides, the CDR3 is TGTGCCTGGAGCCCGGACGGCGTGAACACTGAAGCTTTCTTT.

The chain recombines TRBV4-3 with TRBJ2-2; D possibly corresponds to TRBD2 (5 bases). This CDR3 region has 18 residues. V was clipped by 4 bases and J by 6 bases, with 24 bases between them. CDR1 LGHNA and CDR2 YSLEER come from the germline V gene. The CDR3 spells CASSLSGSGRRAAGELFF. The CDR3 DNA reads TGCGCCAGCAGCCTCAGCGGAAGCGGACGGCGCGCCGCCGGGGAGCTGTTTTTT.

V is TRBV30 and J is TRBJ2-1; a weak D match, TRBD1 (6 bases). Trimming left V 4 bases short and J 7 bases short, with 17 bases between. Per the germline V gene, CDR1 is GTSNPN and CDR2 is SVGIG (reference sequence). The CDR3 is 14 amino acids. In DNA, the CDR3 is TGTGCCTGGACTAAAGAGGTGAGGGGGAATGAGCAGTTCTTC. It yields the protein CAWTKEVRGNEQFF.

The chain joins TRBV13 to TRBJ2-2, with 8 bases aligning to TRBD1. V shed 11 bases and J 1 base; nucleotides not matched to a gene: 3. Germline lookup yields CDR1 PRHDT and CDR2 FYEKMQ (reference sequence). CDR3 length: 13 amino acids. CDR3 loop: CASGGWNTGELFF. CDR3 nucleotide sequence: TGTGCCTCAGGGGGCTGGAACACCGGGGAGCTGTTTTTT. The whole variable domain, remainder taken from reference TRBV13 and TRBJ2-2, is AAGVIQSPRHLIKEKRETATLKCYPIPRHDTVYWYQQGPGQDPQFLISFYEKMQSDKGSIPDRFSAQQFSDYHSELNMSSLELGDSALYFCASGGWNTGELFFGEGSRLTVL.

This chain links TRBV4-3 with TRBJ1-4; 7 nucleotides agree with TRBD1. V gave up 1 base and J gave up 0 bases; unmatched junction bases: 2. The CDR3 runs to 16 residues. Per the germline V gene, CDR1 is LGHNA and CDR2 is YSLEER. CDR3 residues: CASSQGQGATNEKLFF. The DNA of the CDR3 is TGCGCCAGCAGCCAAGGACAGGGCGCAACTAATGAAAAACTGTTTTTT.

The chain couples TRBV19 to TRBJ2-7; a possible D gene is TRBD1 (6 bases). The CDR3 extends over 15 amino acids. The germline V gene has CDR1 LNHDA and CDR2 SQIVND (reference sequence). The germline V and J ends were trimmed by 1 base and 3 bases, with 13 bases remaining between them. CDR3 nucleotides: TGTGCCAGTAGTATAGCTGGGGGCCTCCTCTACGAGCAGTACTTC. It translates to CASSIAGGLLYEQYF.

The rearrangement uses TRBV15 and TRBJ1-4; D unresolved. Germline loops: CDR1 LNHNV, CDR2 YYDKDF (reference sequence). The CDR3 has 15 amino acids. Trimming stripped 0 bases from V and 7 bases from J, with 12 bases between. CDR3 nucleotides: TGTGCCACCAGCAGAGACTCATCACGTGGTGAAAAACTGTTTTTT. It is translated as CATSRDSSRGEKLFF.

The chain is built from TRBV19 and TRBJ1-5, with D maybe TRBD1 (5 bases). V dropped 7 bases and J dropped 2 bases, with 12 bases sitting between them. Germline CDR1 LNHDA, CDR2 SQIVND (reference sequence). CDR3 size: 14 residues. In nucleotides, the CDR3 is TGTGCCAGTAACGGGGGGGTACGCAATCAGCCCCAGCATTTT. Its protein is CASNGGVRNQPQHF.

The chain links TRBV7-2 to TRBJ2-5, with TRBD2 matching 10 bases. The junction had 2 bases not matched to a gene; V was cut back by 0 bases and J by 1 base. Germline lookup yields CDR1 SGHTA and CDR2 FQGNSA. The CDR3 spans 16 residues. CDR3 residues: CASSLAAGGRQETQYF. The CDR3 DNA sequence: TGTGCCAGCAGCTTAGCAGCGGGGGGGCGCCAAGAGACCCAGTACTTC.

The chain recombines TRBV30 with TRBJ1-2, with D maybe TRBD1 (5 bases). Trimming removed 0 bases at V and 0 bases at J, with 11 bases between. This CDR3 has 15 amino acids. Germline V gives CDR1 GTSNPN, CDR2 SVGIG (reference sequence). The CDR3, as DNA: TGTGCCTGGAGTGTACGGGGCAGGACTAACTATGGCTACACCTTC. Translated: CAWSVRGRTNYGYTF.

The genes are TRBV7-2 and TRBJ2-2; 9 bases are a match to TRBD1. Trimming at V came to 5 bases and at J to 3 bases, leaving 4 bases not matched to a gene. Germline V gene lookup returns CDR1 SGHTA and CDR2 FQGNSA. The CDR3 extends over 15 amino acids. CDR3 region: CASSRDRVDTGELFF. In DNA, the CDR3 is TGTGCCAGCAGCCGGGACAGGGTGGACACCGGGGAGCTGTTTTTT.

The rearrangement links TRBV6-5 to TRBJ1-1, with 7 bases that match TRBD1. Germline V lookup: CDR1 MNHEY, CDR2 SVGAGI. After removal of 7 bases from V and 4 bases from J, the junction contained 3 bases not matched to a gene. This CDR3 region has 12 residues. In DNA form, the CDR3 reads TGTGCCAGCACCAACAGGGGCACTGAAGCTTTCTTT. It yields the protein CASTNRGTEAFF.

The rearrangement uses TRBV4-1 and TRBJ2-2; TRBD1 aligns across 7 bases. Germline V gives CDR1 MGHRA, CDR2 YSYEKL. The J segment lost 3 bases and the V segment lost 1 base, leaving 2 bases of the junction unmatched. The CDR3 length is 15 residues. The CDR3 region has the DNA TGCGCCAGCAGCCAAGGAGACAGGGACACCGGGGAGCTGTTTTTT. Amino acid sequence: CASSQGDRDTGELFF.